This T cell receptor beta chain emerged from a study of CD8+CD57+ T cells in acquired aplastic anemia. About the research overall: The sorted CD4+ and CD8+ cells yielded an average roughly 3 ug of DNA. Study findings and constraints: Found in both controls and patients were 25 to 35 CD8+ CDR3 sequences. Significance was not reached for CD8+ Simpson's diversity between patients and controls.

CDR3 and TCR beta VDJ profiling relied on a genomic DNA template. TCRdb used MiXCR to reprocess the reads, holding one entry per CDR3 protein. The data show more than 150,000 distinct CDR3 sequences, approximately 49% seen once. The CDR3 runs to 13 residues. CDR1 is SGHAT, CDR2 FQDESV, per germline (reference sequence). The V gene lost 0 bases and the J gene lost 4 bases, with 7 bases spanning the gap. Regarding this clonotype: Its matching antigen is unknown.

The chain has TRBV11-1 and TRBJ2-7, with D hard to call. The source is a human donor in good health. The sequencing sample was made of sorted CD4+, CD8+, or CD8+CD57+ T cells (not recorded which) from PBMCs. The CDR3: CASSLAAEYEQYF. The DNA for the CDR3 is TGTGCCAGCAGCTTAGCGGCAGAGTACGAGCAGTACTTC.